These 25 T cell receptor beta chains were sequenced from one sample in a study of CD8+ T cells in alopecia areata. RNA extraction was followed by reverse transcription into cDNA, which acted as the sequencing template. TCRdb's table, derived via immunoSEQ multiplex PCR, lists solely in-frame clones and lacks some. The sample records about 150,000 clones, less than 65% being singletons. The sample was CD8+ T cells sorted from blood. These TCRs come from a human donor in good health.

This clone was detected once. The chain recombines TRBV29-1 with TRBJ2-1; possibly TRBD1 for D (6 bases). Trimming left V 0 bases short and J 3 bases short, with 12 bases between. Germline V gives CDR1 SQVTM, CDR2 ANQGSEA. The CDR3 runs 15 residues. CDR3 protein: CSVEDGQRFYNEQFF. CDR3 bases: TGCAGCGTTGAAGATGGACAGCGTTTCTACAATGAGCAGTTCTTC.

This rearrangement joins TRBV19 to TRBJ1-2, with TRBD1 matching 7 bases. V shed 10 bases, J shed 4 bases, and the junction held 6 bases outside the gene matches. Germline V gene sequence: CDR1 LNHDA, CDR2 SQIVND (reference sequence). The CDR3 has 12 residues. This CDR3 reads CATRQGGYGYTF. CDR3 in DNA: TGTGCCACCCGACAGGGCGGCTATGGCTACACCTTC.

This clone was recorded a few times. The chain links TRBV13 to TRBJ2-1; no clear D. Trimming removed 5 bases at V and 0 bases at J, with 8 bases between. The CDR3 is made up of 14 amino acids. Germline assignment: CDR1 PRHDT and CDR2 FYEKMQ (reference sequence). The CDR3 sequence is CASSPRGSYNEQFF. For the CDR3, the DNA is TGTGCCAGCAGCCCGCGAGGCTCCTACAATGAGCAGTTCTTC.

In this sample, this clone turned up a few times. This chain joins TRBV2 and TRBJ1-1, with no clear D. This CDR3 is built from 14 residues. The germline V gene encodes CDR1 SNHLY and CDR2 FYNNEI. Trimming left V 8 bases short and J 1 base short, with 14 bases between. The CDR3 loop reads CASDPGQANTEAFF. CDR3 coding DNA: TGTGCCAGCGACCCCGGGCAGGCGAACACTGAAGCTTTCTTT. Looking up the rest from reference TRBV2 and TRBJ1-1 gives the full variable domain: EPEVTQTPSHQVTQMGQEVILRCVPISNHLYFYWYRQILGQKVEFLVSFYNNEISEKSEIFDDQFSVERPDGSNFTLKIRSTKLEDSAMYFCASDPGQANTEAFFGQGTRLTVV.

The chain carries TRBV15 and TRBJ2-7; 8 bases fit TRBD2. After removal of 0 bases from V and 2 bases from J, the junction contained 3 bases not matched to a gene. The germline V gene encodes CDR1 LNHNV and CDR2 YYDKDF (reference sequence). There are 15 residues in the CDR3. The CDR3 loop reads CATSRDLGLAYEQYF. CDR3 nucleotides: TGTGCCACCAGCAGAGATCTGGGACTAGCCTACGAGCAGTACTTC.

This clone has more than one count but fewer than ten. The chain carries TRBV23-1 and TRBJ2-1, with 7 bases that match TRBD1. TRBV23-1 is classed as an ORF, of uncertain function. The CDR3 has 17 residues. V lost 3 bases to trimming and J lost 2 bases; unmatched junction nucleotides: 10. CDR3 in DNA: TGCGCCAGCAGTCACTTCGCCGGACAGGCAACCTACAATGAGCAGTTCTTC. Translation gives CASSHFAGQATYNEQFF.

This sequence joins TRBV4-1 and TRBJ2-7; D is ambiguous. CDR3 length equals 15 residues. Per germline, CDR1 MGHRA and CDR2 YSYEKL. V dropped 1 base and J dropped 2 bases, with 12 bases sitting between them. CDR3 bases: TGCGCCAGCAGCCAAGTAGGCCGGAGTACCTACGAGCAGTACTTC. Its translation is CASSQVGRSTYEQYF.

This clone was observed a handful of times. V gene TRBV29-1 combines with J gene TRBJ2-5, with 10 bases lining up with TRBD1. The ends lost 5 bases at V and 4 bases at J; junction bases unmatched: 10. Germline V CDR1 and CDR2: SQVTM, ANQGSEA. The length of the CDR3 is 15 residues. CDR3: CSVSNRDRGLETQYF. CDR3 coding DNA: TGCAGCGTTTCTAACCGGGACAGGGGTTTAGAGACCCAGTACTTC.

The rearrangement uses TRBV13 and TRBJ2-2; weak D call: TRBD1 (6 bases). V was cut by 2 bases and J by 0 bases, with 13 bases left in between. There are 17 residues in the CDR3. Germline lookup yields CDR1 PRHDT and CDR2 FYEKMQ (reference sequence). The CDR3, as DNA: TGTGCCAGCAGCTTAAGTTACGCAGGGGCGAACACCGGGGAGCTGTTTTTT. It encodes CASSLSYAGANTGELFF. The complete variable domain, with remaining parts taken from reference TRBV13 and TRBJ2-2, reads AAGVIQSPRHLIKEKRETATLKCYPIPRHDTVYWYQQGPGQDPQFLISFYEKMQSDKGSIPDRFSAQQFSDYHSELNMSSLELGDSALYFCASSLSYAGANTGELFFGEGSRLTVL.

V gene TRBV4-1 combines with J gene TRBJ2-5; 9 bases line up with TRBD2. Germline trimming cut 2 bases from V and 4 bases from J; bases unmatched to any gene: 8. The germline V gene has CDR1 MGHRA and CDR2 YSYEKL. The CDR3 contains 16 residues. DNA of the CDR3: TGCGCCAGCAGCCAAAACCCGGGACTAGCTCGAGAGACCCAGTACTTC. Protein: CASSQNPGLARETQYF.

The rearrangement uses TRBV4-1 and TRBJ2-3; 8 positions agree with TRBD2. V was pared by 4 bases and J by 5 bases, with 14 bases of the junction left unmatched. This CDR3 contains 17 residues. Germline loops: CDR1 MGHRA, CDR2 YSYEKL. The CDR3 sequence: CASSPRAGVEVVDTQYF. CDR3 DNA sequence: TGCGCCAGCAGCCCTAGAGCGGGAGTCGAAGTTGTAGATACGCAGTATTTT.

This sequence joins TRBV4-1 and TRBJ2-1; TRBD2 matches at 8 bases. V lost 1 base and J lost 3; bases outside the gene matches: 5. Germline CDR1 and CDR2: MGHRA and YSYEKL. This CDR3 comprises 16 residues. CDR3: CASSQGTSGVYNEQFF. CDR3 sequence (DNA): TGCGCCAGCAGCCAAGGAACTAGCGGAGTCTACAATGAGCAGTTCTTC.

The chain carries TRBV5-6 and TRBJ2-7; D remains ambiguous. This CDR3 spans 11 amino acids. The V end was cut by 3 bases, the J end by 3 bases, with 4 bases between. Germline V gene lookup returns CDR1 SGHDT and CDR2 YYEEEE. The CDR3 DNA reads TGTGCCAGCAGCTCAGGCTACGAGCAGTACTTC. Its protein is CASSSGYEQYF.

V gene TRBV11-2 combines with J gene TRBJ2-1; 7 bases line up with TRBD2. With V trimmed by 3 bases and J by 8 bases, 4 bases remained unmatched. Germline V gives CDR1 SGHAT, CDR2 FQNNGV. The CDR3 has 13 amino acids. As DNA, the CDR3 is TGTGCCAGCAGCTTGTCTAGCGGCTATGAGCAGTTCTTC. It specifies CASSLSSGYEQFF. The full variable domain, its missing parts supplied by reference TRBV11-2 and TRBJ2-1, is EAGVAQSPRYKIIEKRQSVAFWCNPISGHATLYWYQQILGQGPKLLIQFQNNGVVDDSQLPKDRFSAERLKGVDSTLKIQPAKLEDSAVYLCASSLSSGYEQFFGPGTRLTVL.

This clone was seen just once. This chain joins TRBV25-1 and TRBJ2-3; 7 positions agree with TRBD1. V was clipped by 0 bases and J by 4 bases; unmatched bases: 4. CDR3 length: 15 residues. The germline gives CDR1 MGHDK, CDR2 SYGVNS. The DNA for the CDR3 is TGTGCCAGCAGTGAATATGGACAGGTGGCAGATACGCAGTATTTT. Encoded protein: CASSEYGQVADTQYF.

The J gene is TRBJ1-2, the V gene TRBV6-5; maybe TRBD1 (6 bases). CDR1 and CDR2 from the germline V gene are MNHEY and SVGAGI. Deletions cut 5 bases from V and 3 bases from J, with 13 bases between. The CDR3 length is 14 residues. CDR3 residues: CASSLLRGDYGYTF. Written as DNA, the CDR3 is TGTGCCAGCAGTCTCCTCAGGGGTGACTATGGCTACACCTTC.

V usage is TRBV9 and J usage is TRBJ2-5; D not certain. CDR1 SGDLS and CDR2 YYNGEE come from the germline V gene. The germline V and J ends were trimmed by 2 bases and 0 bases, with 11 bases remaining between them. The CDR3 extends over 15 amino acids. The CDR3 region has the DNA TGTGCCAGCAGCGTGGGGAACTCGTACCAAGAGACCCAGTACTTC. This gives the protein CASSVGNSYQETQYF.

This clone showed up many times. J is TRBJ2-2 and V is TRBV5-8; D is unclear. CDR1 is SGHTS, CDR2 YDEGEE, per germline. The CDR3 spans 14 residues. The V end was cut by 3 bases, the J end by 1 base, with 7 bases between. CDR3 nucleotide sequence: TGTGCCAGCAGCTCAGCACTGAACACCGGGGAGCTGTTTTTT. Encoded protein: CASSSALNTGELFF.

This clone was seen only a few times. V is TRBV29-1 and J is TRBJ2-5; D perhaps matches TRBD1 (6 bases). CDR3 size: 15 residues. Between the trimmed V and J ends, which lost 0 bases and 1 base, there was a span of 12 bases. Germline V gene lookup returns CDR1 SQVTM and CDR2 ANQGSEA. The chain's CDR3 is CSVEEGYRAQETQYF. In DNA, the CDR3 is TGCAGCGTTGAAGAGGGATACAGGGCCCAAGAGACCCAGTACTTC.

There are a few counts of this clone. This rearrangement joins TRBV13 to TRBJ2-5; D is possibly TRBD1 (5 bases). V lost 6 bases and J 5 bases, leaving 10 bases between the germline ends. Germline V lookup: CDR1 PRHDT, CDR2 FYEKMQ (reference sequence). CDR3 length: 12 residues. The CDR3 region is CASSLGRETQYF. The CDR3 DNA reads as TGTGCCAGCAGTTTGGGGCGGGAGACCCAGTACTTC.

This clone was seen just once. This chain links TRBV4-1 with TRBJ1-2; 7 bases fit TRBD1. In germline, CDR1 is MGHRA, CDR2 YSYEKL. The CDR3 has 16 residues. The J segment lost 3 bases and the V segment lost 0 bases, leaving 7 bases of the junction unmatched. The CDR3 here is CASSQDITGVYYGYTF. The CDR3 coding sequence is TGCGCCAGCAGCCAAGATATCACAGGGGTGTACTATGGCTACACCTTC.

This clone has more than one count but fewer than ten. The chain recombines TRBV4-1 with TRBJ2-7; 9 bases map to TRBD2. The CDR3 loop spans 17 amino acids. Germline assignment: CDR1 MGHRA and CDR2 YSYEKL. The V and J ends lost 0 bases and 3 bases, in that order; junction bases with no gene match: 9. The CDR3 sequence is CASSQDLAVAGVYEQYF. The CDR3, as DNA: TGCGCCAGCAGCCAAGATCTCGCGGTAGCGGGGGTCTACGAGCAGTACTTC.

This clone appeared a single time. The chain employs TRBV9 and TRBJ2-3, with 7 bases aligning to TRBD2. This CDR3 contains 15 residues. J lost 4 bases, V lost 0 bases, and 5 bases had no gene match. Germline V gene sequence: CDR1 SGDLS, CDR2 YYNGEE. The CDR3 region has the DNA TGTGCCAGCAGCGTAGTGGCGGGAGCACCAGATACGCAGTATTTT. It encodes CASSVVAGAPDTQYF.

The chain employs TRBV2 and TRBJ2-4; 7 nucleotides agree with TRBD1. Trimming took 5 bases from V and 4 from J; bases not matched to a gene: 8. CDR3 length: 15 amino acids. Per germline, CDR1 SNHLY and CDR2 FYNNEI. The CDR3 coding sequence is TGTGCCAGCAGTAACAGGGACAGCGGAAAAAACATTCAGTACTTC. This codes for CASSNRDSGKNIQYF. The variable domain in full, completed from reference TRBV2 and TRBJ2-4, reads EPEVTQTPSHQVTQMGQEVILRCVPISNHLYFYWYRQILGQKVEFLVSFYNNEISEKSEIFDDQFSVERPDGSNFTLKIRSTKLEDSAMYFCASSNRDSGKNIQYFGAGTRLSVL.

CDR3 DNA: TGTGCCAGTAGTGAGACCCCATACGAGCAGTACTTC. Protein sequence: CASSETPYEQYF. V is TRBV19 and J is TRBJ2-7; D is unresolved. V lost 5 bases to trimming and J lost 4 bases, with 9 bases between them. Germline loops: CDR1 LNHDA, CDR2 SQIVND (reference sequence). The CDR3 extends over 12 amino acids.